A single sample is the source of the 8 T cell receptor beta chains below, sequenced in a study of monozygotic twins with inflammatory bowel disease. Reanalyzing the 5' RACE reads, TCRdb keeps one entry per CDR3 protein, without DNA. The sample shows 110,000 to 150,000 distinct CDR3 sequences, and 1% to 1.5% sits with its ten largest clones. Material: blood. The source of these receptors is a human donor with ulcerative colitis or Crohn's disease, or a healthy co-twin of an affected twin (not recorded which).

The V and J genes are TRBV6-6 and TRBJ1-2; TCRdb lists TRBD1, though no DNA is available to test this call. Germline V CDR1 and CDR2: MNHNY, SVGAGI (reference sequence). The CDR3 sequence is 14 residues long. The CDR3 region is CASRGVDRVSGYTF.

The J gene is TRBJ2-1, the V gene TRBV12-3 or TRBV12-4; lacking DNA, the TRBD1 call made by TCRdb goes unchecked. The CDR3 runs 14 residues. CDR3 residues: CATLWGRNHNEQFF.

V gene TRBV11-2 combines with J gene TRBJ2-2; TCRdb's assignment of TRBD1 cannot be checked, as there is no DNA. There are 15 residues in the CDR3. Germline-derived CDR1 and CDR2 are SGHAT and FQNNGV. The CDR3 loop is CASLTGTPHTGELFF.

The rearrangement joins TRBV7-6 to TRBJ2-1; TCRdb lists TRBD2, though no DNA is available to test this call. Germline V CDR1 and CDR2: SGHVS, FNYEAQ. The CDR3 contains 16 residues. CDR3: CASSSRTSGSYNEQFF.

The V and J genes are TRBV7-8 and TRBJ2-1; TCRdb proposes TRBD2, but this gene call is untestable without DNA. Germline CDR1 and CDR2: SGHVS and FQNEAQ. This CDR3 is built from 15 residues. Here the CDR3 reads CASSTRTSGSNQQFF.

V usage is TRBV20-1 and J usage is TRBJ1-5; the TCRdb D gene call, TRBD1, has no DNA to confirm it. The V gene's germline CDR1 is DFQATT and CDR2 SNEGSKA (reference sequence). The CDR3 contains 15 residues. The CDR3 region is CSARRTGGLDQPQHF.

The gene calls are TRBV27 and TRBJ1-1; TCRdb's assignment of TRBD1 cannot be checked, as there is no DNA. Per the germline V gene, CDR1 is MNHEY and CDR2 is SMNVEV (reference sequence). This CDR3 spans 17 amino acids. This chain's CDR3 is CASSRGQGAVMNTEAFF.

The rearrangement uses TRBV28 and TRBJ1-5. The length of the CDR3 is 15 residues. From germline, CDR1 is MDHEN and CDR2 SYDVKM. CDR3 sequence reads: CASSSIGMSNQPQHF.